The 13 T cell receptor beta chains below all came from one sample that was sequenced in a study of blood T cell repertoires in COVID-19. The table came from immunoSEQ multiplex PCR; TCRdb's copy has only in-frame clones and leaves some out. Here the sample spans tens of thousands of clones, around 86% being singletons. Sequenced material: peripheral blood. The receptors stem from a man aged 50-60 years in a cohort sampled during active COVID-19.

This sequence joins TRBV11-3 and TRBJ1-4; D is undetermined. The CDR3 covers 15 residues. Trimming took off 3 bases at V and 8 bases at J, with 16 bases between the two ends. Germline V gene lookup returns CDR1 SGHNT and CDR2 YENEEA. The CDR3 DNA follows: TGTGCCAGCAGCTTTCTTAGCCCATCAGCCGAAAAACTGTTTTTT. It codes for CASSFLSPSAEKLFF.

The chain carries TRBV10-3 and TRBJ1-3; D unclear. The V end lost 8 bases, the J end lost 8 bases, and 13 bases lay between the germline ends. Germline V lookup: CDR1 ENHRY, CDR2 SYGVKD. The CDR3 has 12 amino acids. The CDR3 loop is CAISEGAYTIYF. CDR3 sequence (DNA): TGTGCCATCTCCGAGGGCGCGTACACCATATATTTT.

The chain joins TRBV5-1 to TRBJ2-1; 11 bases line up with TRBD2. CDR1 SGHRS and CDR2 YFSETQ come from the germline V gene. Losses at the gene ends were 2 bases for V and 7 bases for J; bases not matched to a gene: 5. The CDR3 contains 15 residues. The DNA of the CDR3 is TGCGCCAGCAGCTTCCTAGCGGGGGGCAGGAATGAGCAGTTCTTC. Amino acids: CASSFLAGGRNEQFF.

This clone was picked up a small number of times. The V call is TRBV24-1, the J call TRBJ2-1; 8 bases are shared with TRBD2. The CDR3 has 14 amino acids. The germline V gene has CDR1 KGHDR and CDR2 SFDVKD. V lost 9 bases, J lost 8 bases, and 11 bases stayed unmatched. Here the CDR3 DNA reads TGTGCCACCGCGGAGAGGACTAGCTTCGATGAGCAGTTCTTC. Protein sequence: CATAERTSFDEQFF.

CDR3 nucleotide sequence: TGTGCCAGCAGCCTGGGACTAGCGGAGCAGTTCTTC. This gives the protein CASSLGLAEQFF. This rearrangement joins TRBV11-3 to TRBJ2-1; 10 positions agree with TRBD2. The CDR3 runs 12 residues. The germline CDR1 and CDR2 sequences are SGHNT and YENEEA. The junction had 2 bases not matched to a gene; V was cut back by 5 bases and J by 10 bases.

Regarding this clone: The germline gene is not matched at one end of the junction; a read error may be the cause. CDR3 protein: CASSKGLDGYNEQFF. The CDR3 DNA sequence: TGTGCTAGCAGCAAGGGACTCGACGGGTACAATGAGCAGTTCTTC. The chain couples TRBV7-7 to TRBJ2-1; D possibly corresponds to TRBD2 (6 bases). CDR1 and CDR2 (germline): SSHAT, FNYEAQ (reference sequence). CDR3 length: 15 residues.

The J gene is TRBJ2-7, the V gene TRBV4-1; weak D call: TRBD1 (6 bases). The CDR3 loop spans 14 amino acids. Looked up from germline, CDR1 is MGHRA and CDR2 is YSYEKL. The V and J ends lost 5 bases and 5 bases respectively, with 16 bases between them. The CDR3 DNA sequence: TGCGCCAGCAGCAGACGAGGGGGTGTTAACGAGCAGTACTTC. It is translated as CASSRRGGVNEQYF.

This clone is termed medium-sized. V usage is TRBV10-2 and J usage is TRBJ2-5; 9 nucleotides line up with TRBD1. Germline V CDR1 and CDR2: WSHSY, SAAADI. The V gene end was trimmed by 2 bases and the J gene end by 5 bases; junction bases not matched to a gene: 9. The CDR3 has 16 amino acids. The CDR3: CASSETGGWLGETQYF. The CDR3 coding sequence is TGCGCCAGCAGTGAGACAGGGGGCTGGTTAGGTGAGACCCAGTACTTC.

This clone has just a few counts. The V gene is TRBV6-5, the J gene TRBJ1-2; a weak D match, TRBD1 (5 bases). Trimming removed 2 bases from V and 2 bases from J, with 9 bases in between. In germline, CDR1 is MNHEY, CDR2 SVGAGI. CDR3 size: 14 residues. CDR3 sequence reads: CASSYGHTNYGYTF. CDR3 nucleotides: TGTGCCAGCAGTTACGGACACACAAACTATGGCTACACCTTC.

J is TRBJ1-3 and V is TRBV7-8; D is ambiguous. Germline V gene lookup returns CDR1 SGHVS and CDR2 FQNEAQ. V was clipped by 5 bases and J by 0 bases, with 11 bases between them. This CDR3 is 15 amino acids long. Here the CDR3 reads CASSPDAGSGNTIYF. CDR3 sequence (DNA): TGTGCCAGCAGCCCCGATGCGGGCTCTGGAAACACCATATATTTT.

The chain is built from TRBV5-6 and TRBJ2-5; 7 bases are shared with TRBD1. CDR1 is SGHDT and CDR2 is YYEEEE in the germline V gene. The junction had 6 bases not matched to a gene; V was cut back by 1 base and J by 3 bases. The CDR3 loop spans 15 amino acids. Here the CDR3 reads CASSLKSTGEETQYF. The CDR3 region has the DNA TGTGCCAGCAGCTTGAAGTCCACAGGGGAAGAGACCCAGTACTTC.

The chain uses TRBV5-1 and TRBJ2-7, with 7 nucleotides matching TRBD1. The CDR3 runs to 13 residues. V lost 4 bases, J lost 5 bases, and 6 bases stayed unmatched. CDR1 and CDR2 (germline): SGHRS, YFSETQ. The CDR3 bases are TGCGCCAGCAGCGGCTCGAGGGGGCACGAGCAGTACGTC. It translates to CASSGSRGHEQYV.

This rearrangement joins TRBV5-1 to TRBJ2-1; 8 nucleotides match TRBD1. This CDR3 has 15 residues. Germline V gene data show CDR1 as SGHRS and CDR2 as YFSETQ. Unmatched junction bases numbered 2, after V lost 0 bases and J lost 3 bases. CDR3 sequence reads: CASSLGQGYYNEQFF. CDR3 nucleotide sequence: TGCGCCAGCAGCTTGGGACAGGGGTACTACAATGAGCAGTTCTTC.